This T cell receptor beta chain derives from a study of post-analysis software for immune sequencing data. Overall study context: Relapsing-remitting, secondary progressive and progressive-relapsing multiple sclerosis courses were included. Regarding the study as a whole: Patients showed TRBV5-6, TRBV5-1 and TRBV20-1 among 4 or 5 TRBV segments more frequent than in controls. Compared against controls, patients with multiple sclerosis displayed significantly lower normalized Chao1 diversity.

V lost 2 bases and J lost 3, with 11 bases in between. The V gene's germline CDR1 is ENHRY and CDR2 SYGVKD. The CDR3 extends over 14 amino acids. Regarding this clonotype: Its specificity is not known.

Sequencing libraries made from TCR beta cDNA carried unique molecular identifiers. Out of roughly 0.85 to 11 million T cells, some 480,000 cDNA molecules were generated. TCRdb re-called the PCR reads through MiXCR, storing one row per CDR3 protein. The repertoire holds roughly 620,000 distinct CDR3 sequences, with 40% to 50% as singletons. This chain connects TRBV10-3 to TRBJ2-7; D remains ambiguous. Material for sequencing was blood. This clonotype was sampled from a girl under 18 with multiple sclerosis. Written as DNA, the CDR3 is TGTGCCATCAGTGAGGGGGTAGGCCGCTACGAGCAGTACTTC. Translating gives CAISEGVGRYEQYF.